Detailed here is one T cell receptor (beta chain). This CDR3 contains 13 residues. V was cut by 5 bases and J by 0 bases, with 7 bases left in between. Germline V lookup: CDR1 WSHSY, CDR2 SAAADI. Per the original methods: For nucleated cells, counts were estimated from reference gene primer amplification. Produced via immunoSEQ multiplex PCR; TCRdb's table is partial and in-frame only. V, J and clone size are those of that table, while D and trimming were read from the DNA. The sample includes under 350,000 clones, 80% to 90% seen only once; the top ten take approximately 4.3%. The data are from a study of blood T cell repertoires in COVID-19. As for the study in general: There were acute and convalescent COVID-19 samples, and they came from the United States, Italy and Spain. T cells, B-cell-depleted T cells, or PBMCs provided the cDNA or gDNA that served as material.

Sequences were obtained from peripheral blood. The TCR comes from a man aged 40-50 years with acute or convalescent COVID-19. The chain employs TRBV10-2 and TRBJ1-2; D uncertain. Written as DNA, the CDR3 is TGCGCCAGCAGTCTAGCCGCTAACTATGGCTACACCTTC. This codes for CASSLAANYGYTF.